This TCR beta chain was obtained from a study of blood T cell repertoires in COVID-19. Methods used by the authors: Amplification of reference gene primers was used by the study to estimate nucleated cell counts. TCRdb's copy holds only in-frame clones and misses some; the assay was immunoSEQ multiplex PCR. V, J and clone size were drawn from that table, and D and trimming were deduced from the DNA. The sample yields 30,000 to 40,000 clones, just over 85% seen once. This CDR3 is built from 13 residues. The germline CDR1 and CDR2 sequences are SNHLY and FYNNEI. Trimming cost V 4 bases and J 8 bases; bases outside gene matches: 7.

The chain employs TRBV2 and TRBJ1-1; 7 positions match TRBD1. The TCR comes from a woman older than 75 with active or convalescent COVID-19. The sequenced sample was peripheral blood. The CDR3 spells CASSGGTAKEAFF. CDR3 in DNA: TGTGCCAGCAGTGGGGGGACAGCAAAAGAAGCTTTCTTT.